This is a list of T cell receptor beta chains from one sample in a study of siplizumab effects on memory and regulatory T cells. The repertoire was sequenced with immunoSEQ multiplex PCR; TCRdb's copy has only in-frame clones and lacks some. This repertoire shows about 64,000 clones, roughly 97% found once; its top ten account for roughly 0.097%. The sequenced sample was naive CD8+ T cells sorted from blood. Receptor source: a human donor in good health. Each CDR3 is given with its conserved first and last residue. D genes are given only for firm matches. Where a row states a size, it is once, few, many or the class of an expanded clone; other rows omit it.

cdr3_length clone_size d_call j_call v_call cdr3_aa cdr3_nt
13 NA NA TRBJ2-1 TRBV6-1 CASSEAGSWGPFF TGTGCCAGCAGTGAAGCCGGCAGTTGGGGTCCGTTCTTC
15 NA TRBD2 TRBJ2-3 TRBV11-2 CASSFSGGARDTQYF TGTGCCAGCAGCTTCAGCGGGGGGGCAAGAGATACGCAGTATTTT
15 NA NA TRBJ2-7 TRBV18 CASSPPEHPGYEQYF TGTGCCAGCTCACCACCGGAACACCCGGGCTACGAGCAGTACTTC
17 NA TRBD2 TRBJ2-3 TRBV9 CASSALLLAGGADTQYF TGTGCCAGCAGCGCCCTCCTCCTAGCGGGGGGGGCAGATACGCAGTATTTT
12 NA NA TRBJ2-7 TRBV29-1 CSVKIGGWEQYF TGCAGCGTCAAAATAGGGGGGTGGGAGCAGTACTTC
16 NA NA TRBJ1-3 TRBV19 CASTPGSRGVGNTIYF TGTGCCAGTACCCCCGGTAGCAGAGGGGTCGGAAACACCATATATTTT
13 NA NA TRBJ2-3 TRBV27 CASSQLGTDTQYF TGTGCCAGCAGCCAGCTTGGCACAGATACGCAGTATTTT
15 once TRBD1 TRBJ2-5 TRBV13 CASSHKTGGFETQYF TGTGCCAGCAGCCATAAGACAGGGGGCTTCGAGACCCAGTACTTC
16 NA TRBD2 TRBJ2-7 TRBV7-6 CASSLGTSGGIIEQYF TGTGCCAGCAGCTTAGGGACTAGCGGGGGAATAATAGAGCAGTACTTC
13 few TRBD1 TRBJ2-1 TRBV7-7 CASSAGGPGEQFF TGTGCCAGCAGCGCAGGGGGACCCGGAGAGCAGTTCTTC
16 once NA TRBJ1-1 TRBV19 CASSILGRAMGTEAFF TGTGCCAGTAGTATTTTAGGCAGGGCGATGGGTACTGAAGCTTTCTTT
13 once NA TRBJ1-5 TRBV6-5 CASSSDSNQPQHF TGTGCCAGCAGTTCAGACAGCAATCAGCCCCAGCATTTT
14 NA NA TRBJ2-7 TRBV7-9 CASSLDPFSYEQYF TGTGCCAGCAGCTTAGATCCGTTTTCCTACGAGCAGTACTTC
14 NA NA TRBJ2-1 TRBV9 CASSDDRMIDEQFF TGTGCCAGCAGCGACGACAGGATGATCGATGAGCAGTTCTTC
17 NA NA TRBJ1-3 TRBV5-6 CASSYERLTHSGNTIYF TGTGCCAGCAGCTACGAACGACTGACCCACTCTGGAAACACCATATATTTT
12 NA NA TRBJ1-1 TRBV7-9 CASSLTTDEAFF TGTGCCAGCAGCTTAACGACCGATGAAGCTTTCTTT
15 NA TRBD2 TRBJ2-3 TRBV7-2 CASSTSGGASDTQYF TGTGCCAGCAGTACTAGCGGGGGGGCCTCAGATACGCAGTATTTT
13 NA NA TRBJ2-7 TRBV10-3 CAIRSDSEFEQYF TGTGCCATCAGGTCGGACAGCGAGTTCGAGCAGTACTTC
14 NA NA TRBJ1-4 TRBV9 CASSVEFKGEKLFF TGTGCCAGCAGCGTAGAGTTCAAGGGTGAAAAACTGTTTTTT
16 NA TRBD2 TRBJ2-7 TRBV5-6 CASSSTGGLSSYEQYF TGTGCCAGCAGCTCGACCGGGGGGTTGAGCTCCTACGAGCAGTACTTC
16 once NA TRBJ1-6 TRBV7-9 CASSSGSDAWDSPLHF TGTGCCAGCAGCTCGGGCAGTGACGCGTGGGATTCACCCCTCCACTTT
16 NA NA TRBJ2-2 TRBV11-1 CASSLVRGLNTGELFF TGTGCCAGCAGCTTAGTCCGGGGACTTAACACCGGGGAGCTGTTTTTT
17 NA TRBD2 TRBJ2-3 TRBV5-1 CASSGEGLASSTDTQYF TGCGCCAGCAGCGGAGAGGGACTAGCGTCTAGCACAGATACGCAGTATTTT
16 NA NA TRBJ1-5 TRBV11-2 CASSLRGGDSNQPQHF TGTGCCAGCAGCTTAAGGGGAGGGGATAGCAATCAGCCCCAGCATTTT
17 once TRBD2 TRBJ2-5 TRBV19 CASSQTSGGALSETQYF TGTGCCAGTAGTCAGACTAGCGGGGGGGCACTTAGTGAGACCCAGTACTTC
13 NA NA TRBJ2-3 TRBV2 CASSVAATDTQYF TGTGCCAGCAGTGTTGCAGCTACAGATACGCAGTATTTT
15 NA TRBD2 TRBJ2-3 TRBV10-2 CASSEPGLAGAWQYF TGCGCCAGCAGTGAGCCGGGACTAGCGGGGGCTTGGCAGTATTTT
13 once NA TRBJ1-2 TRBV28 CASSLGGEYGYTF TGTGCCAGCAGTTTGGGCGGGGAGTATGGCTACACCTTC
18 NA TRBD2 TRBJ2-1 TRBV4-1 CASSQEGSSSGANNEQFF TGCGCCAGCAGCCAAGAGGGCTCCTCTAGCGGGGCCAACAATGAGCAGTTCTTC
16 NA TRBD2 TRBJ2-7 TRBV11-2 CASSQGLGGGDYEQYF TGTGCCAGCAGCCAGGGTTTGGGCGGGGGAGACTACGAGCAGTACTTC
11 NA NA TRBJ2-7 TRBV5-4 CASSHIYEQYF TGTGCCAGCAGCCACATCTACGAGCAGTACTTC
15 NA TRBD1 TRBJ2-2 TRBV13 CASKRDRGLAGELFF TGTGCCAGCAAGAGGGACAGGGGCTTGGCCGGGGAGCTGTTTTTT
15 NA NA TRBJ2-5 TRBV11-2 CASSPAAAYWETQYF TGTGCCAGCAGCCCCGCCGCCGCGTACTGGGAGACCCAGTACTTC